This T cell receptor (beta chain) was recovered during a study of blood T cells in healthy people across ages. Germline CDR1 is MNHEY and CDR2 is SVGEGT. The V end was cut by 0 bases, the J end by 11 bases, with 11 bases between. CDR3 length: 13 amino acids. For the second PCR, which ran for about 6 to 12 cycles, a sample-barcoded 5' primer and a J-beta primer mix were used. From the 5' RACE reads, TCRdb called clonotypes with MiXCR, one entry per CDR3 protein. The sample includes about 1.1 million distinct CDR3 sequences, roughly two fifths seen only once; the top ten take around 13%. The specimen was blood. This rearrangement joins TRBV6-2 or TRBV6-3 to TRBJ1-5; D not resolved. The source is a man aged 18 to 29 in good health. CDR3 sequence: CASSYSGGMTQHF. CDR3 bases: TGTGCCAGCAGTTACTCGGGCGGTATGACCCAGCATTTT.